This T cell receptor beta chain is from a study of blood T cell repertoires in COVID-19. As for the study in general: From T cells, B-cell-depleted T cells, or PBMCs came the material, which was cDNA or gDNA.

J lost 5 bases, V lost 6 bases, and 6 bases had no gene match. CDR1 is WSHSY, CDR2 SAAADI, per germline. There are 15 residues in the CDR3. The age range of participants was about 18 to 90 years, with residence in fewer than 25 US areas. Clones were sequenced by immunoSEQ multiplex PCR, and TCRdb holds only the in-frame ones, with some missing. The data show under 300,000 clones, roughly 87% seen once. Sequences were obtained from PBMCs or T cells enriched from blood (not recorded which). The receptor was derived from a woman in her twenties or thirties with acute COVID-19. V and J are TRBV10-2 and TRBJ2-1; TRBD2 matches at 11 bases. In DNA form, the CDR3 reads TGCGCCAGCAGAATTAGCGGGGGGGCCAACAATGAGCAGTTCTTC. Its protein is CASRISGGANNEQFF.